What follows are 14 T cell receptor beta chains derived from one specimen sequenced in a study of PD-1 blockade in classical Hodgkin lymphoma. Some clones are missing from TCRdb's copy, which holds only in-frame ones; the method was immunoSEQ multiplex PCR. The sample lists 50,000 to 65,000 clones, around 93% occurring once. Following autologous stem cell transplantation, relapse occurred in every patient, and exposure to brentuximab vedotin varied. The source was peripheral blood mononuclear cells (PBMCs), collected before the second cycle of nivolumab. These receptors were collected from a human donor with classical Hodgkin lymphoma.

This chain links TRBV27 with TRBJ2-3; D not certain. Trimming left V 8 bases short and J 3 bases short, with 15 bases between. Germline CDR1 is MNHEY and CDR2 is SMNVEV (reference sequence). There are 14 residues in the CDR3. The CDR3 here is CASFPGPFTDTQYF. The CDR3 DNA follows: TGTGCCAGCTTCCCCGGGCCCTTTACAGATACGCAGTATTTT.

This clone has just one count. The CDR3 nucleotides are TGTGCCAGCATGCCTCGTTCGGGTTTTAGCACAGATACGCAGTATTTT. Protein: CASMPRSGFSTDTQYF. The chain links TRBV27 to TRBJ2-3; no firm D call. V was trimmed by 7 bases and J by 0 bases, leaving 17 bases between them. CDR3 length equals 16 residues. Germline loops: CDR1 MNHEY, CDR2 SMNVEV (reference sequence).

The J gene is TRBJ2-2, the V gene TRBV19; D not certain. The germline gives CDR1 LNHDA, CDR2 SQIVND (reference sequence). The CDR3 contains 13 residues. The V and J ends lost 6 bases and 9 bases respectively, with 14 bases between them. The DNA of the CDR3 is TGTGCCAGTAGGTCAGGTGATTACCGGGAGCTGTTTTTT. Its translation is CASRSGDYRELFF.

CDR3 region: CASWSASKGDTQYF. The CDR3 bases are TGTGCCAGCTGGAGTGCTTCGAAAGGGGATACGCAGTATTTT. V usage is TRBV2 and J usage is TRBJ2-3; D gene ambiguous. Germline values: CDR1 SNHLY, CDR2 FYNNEI. The CDR3 is 14 residues long. The V gene lost 8 bases and the J gene lost 6 bases, with 18 bases spanning the gap.

The chain joins TRBV9 to TRBJ2-3; 8 nucleotides agree with TRBD2. Germline V gives CDR1 SGDLS, CDR2 YYNGEE. With 4 bases clipped from V and 3 bases from J, the junction kept 7 bases outside the gene matches. The CDR3 has 15 amino acids. The CDR3 DNA reads TGTGCCAGCAGCATTGAAGCGGGAGAGACAGATACGCAGTATTTT. Protein product: CASSIEAGETDTQYF.

The V gene is TRBV21-1, the J gene TRBJ2-7; the table's D call, TRBD2, has no DNA check behind it. TRBV21-1 is described as a pseudogene. There are 16 residues in the CDR3. CDR3 nucleotides: TGTGCCAGCAGCAACCCGGGAGCCAGTGGCTCCTACGAGCAGTACTTC. Its translation is CASSNPGASGSYEQYF.

The rearrangement uses TRBV2 and TRBJ2-1; D unresolved. Germline V gene sequence: CDR1 SNHLY, CDR2 FYNNEI. The V end was cut by 3 bases, the J end by 0 bases, with 21 bases between. The CDR3 is 19 residues long. CDR3 sequence reads: CASSDDGVSPNFSYNEQFF. In DNA, the CDR3 is TGTGCCAGCAGTGATGACGGAGTCAGTCCTAATTTCTCCTACAATGAGCAGTTCTTC.

In DNA form, the CDR3 reads TGTGCCAGCAGCGCCCCCGGGACAGTTGGCTCCTACGAGCAGTACTTC. Translating it yields CASSAPGTVGSYEQYF. This rearrangement joins TRBV7-9 to TRBJ2-7; the match to TRBD1 covers 7 bases. The CDR3 spans 16 residues. V gave up 5 bases and J gave up 0 bases; unmatched junction bases: 10. Germline CDR1 and CDR2: SEHNR and FQNEAQ (reference sequence).

The chain employs TRBV6-5 and TRBJ2-7, with a weak D call TRBD1 (6 bases). This CDR3 contains 13 residues. V was clipped by 8 bases and J by 2 bases, with 13 bases between them. The germline V gene encodes CDR1 MNHEY and CDR2 SVGAGI. The CDR3 region is CASGAGTPYEQYF. Here the CDR3 DNA reads TGTGCCAGCGGTGCAGGGACACCCTACGAGCAGTACTTC.

The chain has TRBV7-6 and TRBJ2-7; 10 bases map to TRBD1. Germline CDR1 and CDR2: SGHVS and FNYEAQ. The trim removed 4 bases at V and 5 bases at J, leaving 5 bases unmatched. There are 14 residues in the CDR3. CDR3 sequence: CASSSPGTGDEQYF. Written as DNA, the CDR3 is TGTGCCAGCAGCTCGCCGGGGACAGGGGACGAGCAGTACTTC.

By share, this clone ranks as large. The chain is built from TRBV27 and TRBJ2-1; 10 nucleotides align to TRBD2. Germline values: CDR1 MNHEY, CDR2 SMNVEV (reference sequence). This CDR3 has 15 amino acids. After removal of 3 bases from V and 6 bases from J, the junction contained 5 bases not matched to a gene. CDR3 sequence: CASSFSLAGRNEQFF. CDR3 coding DNA: TGTGCCAGCAGTTTCTCACTAGCGGGACGCAATGAGCAGTTCTTC.

V gene TRBV4-2 combines with J gene TRBJ2-7, with D perhaps assigned TRBD1 or TRBD2 (6 bases each). CDR1 is LGHNA and CDR2 is YNFKEQ in the germline V gene. The ends were cut back, 1 base at V and 2 bases at J, with 12 bases in the middle. The CDR3 has 15 amino acids. In nucleotides, the CDR3 is TGTGCCAGCAGCCAAGGAGGGGGGAGCCCCTACGAGCAGTACTTC. This codes for CASSQGGGSPYEQYF.

The chain uses TRBV30 and TRBJ1-6, with a possible D match to TRBD1 (6 bases). The length of the CDR3 is 13 residues. In germline, CDR1 is GTSNPN, CDR2 SVGIG (reference sequence). V was pared by 2 bases and J by 7 bases, with 9 bases between. CDR3 region: CAWSRQGNSPLHF. CDR3 bases: TGTGCCTGGAGTCGCCAGGGGAATTCACCCCTCCACTTT. The whole variable domain, remainder taken from reference TRBV30 and TRBJ1-6, is SQTIHQWPATLVQPVGSPLSLECTVEGTSNPNLYWYRQAAGRGLQLLFYSVGIGQISSEVPQNLSASRPQDRQFILSSKKLLLSDSGFYLCAWSRQGNSPLHFGNGTRLTVT.

The chain has TRBV7-6 and TRBJ2-7; D may match TRBD1 or TRBD2 (5 bases each). The CDR3 runs to 13 residues. Germline assignment: CDR1 SGHVS and CDR2 FNYEAQ. Trimming removed 1 base at V and 4 bases at J, with 8 bases between. Here the CDR3 DNA reads TGTGCCAGCAGCTTAGGGGGGACGTACGAGCAGTACTTC. Residues: CASSLGGTYEQYF.